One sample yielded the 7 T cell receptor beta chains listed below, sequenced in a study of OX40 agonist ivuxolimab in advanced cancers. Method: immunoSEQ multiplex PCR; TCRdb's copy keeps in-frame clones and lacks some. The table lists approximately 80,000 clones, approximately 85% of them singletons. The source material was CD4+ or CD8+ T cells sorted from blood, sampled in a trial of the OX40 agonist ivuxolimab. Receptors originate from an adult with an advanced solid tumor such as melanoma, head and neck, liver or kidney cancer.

The CDR3 protein is CSSEERTGTDTQYF. The CDR3 DNA sequence: TGCAGCTCAGAAGAGAGAACAGGCACAGATACGCAGTATTTT. The chain couples TRBV29-1 to TRBJ2-3; D not resolved. V dropped 8 bases and J dropped 1 base, with 16 bases sitting between them. The CDR3 is 14 amino acids. Germline assignment: CDR1 SQVTM and CDR2 ANQGSEA.

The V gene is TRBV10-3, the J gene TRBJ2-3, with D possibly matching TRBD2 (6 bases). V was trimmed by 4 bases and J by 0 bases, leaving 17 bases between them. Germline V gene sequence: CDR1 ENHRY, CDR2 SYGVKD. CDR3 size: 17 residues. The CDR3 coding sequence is TGTGCCATCAGTGCTTCGGGTGCGCGGGGAAGCACAGATACGCAGTATTTT. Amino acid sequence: CAISASGARGSTDTQYF.

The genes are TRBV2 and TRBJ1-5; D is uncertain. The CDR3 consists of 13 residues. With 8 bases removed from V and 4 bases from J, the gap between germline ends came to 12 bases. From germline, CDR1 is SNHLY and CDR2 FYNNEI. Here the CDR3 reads CASLREQNQPQHF. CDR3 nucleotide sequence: TGTGCCAGCCTCCGGGAACAAAATCAGCCCCAGCATTTT.

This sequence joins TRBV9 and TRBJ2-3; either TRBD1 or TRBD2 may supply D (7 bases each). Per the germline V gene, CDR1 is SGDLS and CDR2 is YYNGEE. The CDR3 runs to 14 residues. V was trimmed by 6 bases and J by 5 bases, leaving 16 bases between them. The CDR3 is CASTQGGAGDTQYF. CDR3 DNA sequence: TGTGCCAGCACCCAGGGGGGGGCGGGAGATACGCAGTATTTT.

CDR3 amino acids: CASRLAAYTDTQYF. In nucleotides, the CDR3 is TGTGCCAGCAGGCTAGCCGCCTACACAGATACGCAGTATTTT. The chain couples TRBV11-2 to TRBJ2-3; TRBD2 is a possible D gene (5 bases). Germline-derived CDR1 and CDR2 are SGHAT and FQNNGV. V dropped 6 bases and J dropped 2 bases, with 12 bases sitting between them. CDR3 length: 14 amino acids.

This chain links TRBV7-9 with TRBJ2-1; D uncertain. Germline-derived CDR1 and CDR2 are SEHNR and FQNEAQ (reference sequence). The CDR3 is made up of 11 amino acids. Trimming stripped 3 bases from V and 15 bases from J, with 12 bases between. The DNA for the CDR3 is TGTGCCAGCAGCTTCGACCCCACCCCGTTCTTC. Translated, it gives CASSFDPTPFF.

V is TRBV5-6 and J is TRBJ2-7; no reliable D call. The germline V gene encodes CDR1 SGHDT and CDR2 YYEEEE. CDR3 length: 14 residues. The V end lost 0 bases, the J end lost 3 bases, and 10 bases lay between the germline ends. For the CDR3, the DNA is TGTGCCAGCAGCTTGGGCCACCGTGGCTACGAGCAGTACTTC. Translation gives CASSLGHRGYEQYF. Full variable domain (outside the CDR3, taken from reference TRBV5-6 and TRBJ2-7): DAGVTQSPTHLIKTRGQQVTLRCSPKSGHDTVSWYQQALGQGPQFIFQYYEEEERQRGNFPDRFSGHQFPNYSSELNVNALLLGDSALYLCASSLGHRGYEQYFGPGTRLTVT.